The 13 T cell receptor beta chains below come from one sample, sequenced in a study of blood T cell repertoires in COVID-19. The protocol was immunoSEQ multiplex PCR, while the TCRdb copy is restricted to in-frame clones and leaves out a portion. The table lists some 320,000 clones, around 85% of them singletons, with under 2% in the top ten. The sequenced sample was PBMCs or T cells enriched from blood (not recorded which). Receptor source: a woman in her twenties or thirties who had been exposed to COVID-19.

The V gene is TRBV4-1, the J gene TRBJ2-5; 13 nucleotides line up with TRBD2. The CDR3 has 16 residues. V lost 4 bases, J lost 4 bases, and 6 bases stayed unmatched. Germline-derived CDR1 and CDR2 are MGHRA and YSYEKL. CDR3 DNA: TGCGCCAGCAGCCCTGGGACTAGCGGGGCGGGAGAGACCCAGTACTTC. Amino acids: CASSPGTSGAGETQYF.

This clone was seen a handful of times. CDR3 sequence reads: CASSLNRGNYGYTF. CDR3 nucleotide sequence: TGTGCCAGCAGCTTAAACAGGGGGAACTATGGCTACACCTTC. The chain has TRBV7-2 and TRBJ1-2, with 8 positions matching TRBD1. Germline trimming cut 2 bases from V and 2 bases from J; bases unmatched to any gene: 1. Germline loops: CDR1 SGHTA, CDR2 FQGNSA. The CDR3 length is 14 residues.

The chain recombines TRBV2 with TRBJ1-2, with D possibly TRBD1 on 5 matching bases. Between the trimmed V and J ends, which lost 4 bases and 8 bases, there was a span of 14 bases. Per the germline V gene, CDR1 is SNHLY and CDR2 is FYNNEI. This CDR3 is 13 amino acids long. CDR3 DNA sequence: TGTGCCAGCAGTGGTTGGAGGGACGGGGGCTACACCTTC. It yields the protein CASSGWRDGGYTF.

This clone was recorded once. Other DNA sequences in the sample encode the same CDR3. The chain links TRBV5-6 to TRBJ2-3; 9 bases fit TRBD2. This CDR3 is built from 15 residues. J lost 1 base, V lost 2 bases, and 2 bases had no gene match. In germline, CDR1 is SGHDT, CDR2 YYEEEE. This chain's CDR3 is CASSFRTSGTDTQYF. CDR3 DNA: TGTGCCAGCAGCTTCAGGACTAGCGGCACAGATACGCAGTATTTT.

The J gene is TRBJ2-6, the V gene TRBV5-1, with 13 bases identical to TRBD2. The germline gives CDR1 SGHRS, CDR2 YFSETQ. The CDR3 consists of 19 residues. V trimming: 3 bases; J trimming: 1 base; junction bases outside the gene matches: 7. CDR3 nucleotides: TGCGCCAGCAGCTACACTCCGACTAGCGGGGGGTCTGGGGCCAACGTCCTGACTTTC. It is translated as CASSYTPTSGGSGANVLTF.

This chain uses TRBV6-6 with TRBJ2-4; D gene ambiguous. The V gene lost 10 bases and the J gene lost 8 bases, with 15 bases spanning the gap. There are 12 residues in the CDR3. The germline CDR1 and CDR2 sequences are MNHNY and SVGAGI (reference sequence). CDR3 sequence reads: CATSSLVDIQYF. CDR3 sequence (DNA): TGTGCCACGTCCTCCCTCGTTGACATTCAGTACTTC.

The V call is TRBV27, the J call TRBJ2-1, with 10 bases that match TRBD2. J gave up 5 bases and V 4 bases, and 5 bases lay outside the gene matches. Germline CDR1 and CDR2: MNHEY and SMNVEV (reference sequence). The length of the CDR3 is 15 residues. CDR3 protein: CASSSLAGANNEQFF. The CDR3 DNA is TGTGCCAGCAGTTCCCTAGCGGGAGCAAACAATGAGCAGTTCTTC.

The V gene is TRBV7-2, the J gene TRBJ2-3, with TRBD2 matching 7 bases. The CDR3 is 17 residues long. Germline CDR1 SGHTA, CDR2 FQGNSA. V lost 1 base to trimming and J lost 0 bases; unmatched junction nucleotides: 7. CDR3 amino acids: CASSLVSAGISTDTQYF. In DNA form, the CDR3 reads TGTGCCAGCAGCTTAGTATCAGCGGGGATTAGCACAGATACGCAGTATTTT. Full variable domain (outside the CDR3, taken from reference TRBV7-2 and TRBJ2-3): GAGVSQSPSNKVTEKGKDVELRCDPISGHTALYWYRQSLGQGLEFLIYFQGNSAPDKSGLPSDRFSAERTGGSVSTLTIQRTQQEDSAVYLCASSLVSAGISTDTQYFGPGTRLTVL.

The rearrangement uses TRBV27 and TRBJ2-1; 13 bases line up with TRBD2. Losses at the gene ends were 4 bases for V and 3 bases for J; bases not matched to a gene: 6. The CDR3 runs 17 residues. The germline V gene encodes CDR1 MNHEY and CDR2 SMNVEV (reference sequence). As DNA, the CDR3 is TGTGCCAGCAGTTCGCGACTAGCGGGAGGCTTCTACAATGAGCAGTTCTTC. Its protein product is CASSSRLAGGFYNEQFF.

This clone has a single count. The chain combines TRBV5-5 with TRBJ2-7; tentative D call: TRBD1 (5 bases). V lost 4 bases and J lost 2, with 16 bases in between. This CDR3 is built from 15 residues. Looked up from germline, CDR1 is SGHKS and CDR2 is YYEKEE (reference sequence). CDR3 loop: CASSPRSKGTYEQYF. Here the CDR3 DNA reads TGTGCCAGCAGCCCAAGATCGAAGGGGACCTACGAGCAGTACTTC.

The V and J genes are TRBV7-9 and TRBJ2-2; the match to TRBD1 covers 7 bases. V trimming: 10 bases; J trimming: 0 bases; junction bases outside the gene matches: 5. The length of the CDR3 is 14 residues. The germline CDR1 and CDR2 sequences are SEHNR and FQNEAQ (reference sequence). CDR3 loop: CAIRQGANTGELFF. The CDR3 region has the DNA TGTGCCATCAGACAGGGCGCGAACACCGGGGAGCTGTTTTTT.

This chain links TRBV5-6 with TRBJ1-2; TRBD1 matches at 9 bases. This CDR3 spans 12 amino acids. In germline, CDR1 is SGHDT, CDR2 YYEEEE. The V gene end was trimmed by 4 bases and the J gene end by 7 bases; junction bases not matched to a gene: 2. The CDR3 loop is CASSMTGGGYTF. CDR3 in DNA: TGTGCCAGCAGCATGACAGGGGGTGGCTACACCTTC.

The CDR3 region is CASTQLSTEAFF. The CDR3 nucleotides read TGTGCCAGCACGCAATTGAGCACTGAAGCTTTCTTT. V gene TRBV7-9 combines with J gene TRBJ1-1; D remains unclear. In germline, CDR1 is SEHNR, CDR2 FQNEAQ (reference sequence). The CDR3 runs 12 residues. V was shortened by 7 bases and J by 4 bases, with 10 bases between the two germline ends.